This entry lists 2 T cell receptor beta chains sequenced from one sample in a study of shared clonotypes between healthy human individuals. Terminally differentiated effector memory CD45RA+ cells were excluded by CCR7 positive selection of CD45RO-negative cells. Produced via immunoSEQ multiplex PCR; TCRdb's table is partial and in-frame only. The sample contains about 2,100,000 clones, approximately 94% of which appear only once. Sequencing used naive CD8+ T cells from PBMCs. The receptors stem from a young man in good health. Some clones in this sample may be carry-over from other donors' samples.

As regards this clone: Other DNA sequences in the same sample also yield this CDR3. The V call is TRBV27, the J call TRBJ1-1; D gene uncertain. Germline V lookup: CDR1 MNHEY, CDR2 SMNVEV (reference sequence). V gave up 2 bases and J gave up 1 base, with 8 bases separating them. CDR3 size: 14 residues. The CDR3 bases are TGTGCCAGCAGTTTACGGCAAGCGAACACTGAAGCTTTCTTT. Its protein product is CASSLRQANTEAFF.

This chain connects TRBV11-2 to TRBJ2-5; no clear D gene. The CDR3 loop spans 14 amino acids. V dropped 1 base and J dropped 4 bases, with 10 bases sitting between them. CDR1 and CDR2 (germline): SGHAT, FQNNGV. CDR3 coding DNA: TGTGCCAGCAGCTTAGTGGAGCGCTTAGAGACCCAGTACTTC. This gives the protein CASSLVERLETQYF.